This is a list of T cell receptor beta chains from one sample in a study of response to subunit inactivated influenza vaccine. TCRdb recomputed calls from the RT-PCR reads with MiXCR, one row per CDR3 protein. The repertoire holds over 450,000 distinct CDR3 sequences, with 10% to 15% as singletons. The input for sequencing was PBMCs from blood, taken about 40 days after vaccination. The origin of the receptors is a man aged 45 to 65 who received an inactivated influenza vaccine. Both conserved end residues are part of each CDR3. D genes are given only for firm matches. Clone size appears in some rows only: once, few, many, or a class for an expanded clone.

many,TRBJ1-4,NA,TRBV6-5,TGTGCCAGCAGTTTAGGATATGCGGGGGGAAGTGAAAAACTGTTTTTT,CASSLGYAGGSEKLFF
many,TRBJ1-2,TRBD1,TRBV10-3,TGTGCCATCAACAGGGGACAGGGAGATGGCTACACCTTC,CAINRGQGDGYTF
many,TRBJ2-2,TRBD1,TRBV6-6,TGTGCCAGCAGATCGACAGGGATTCCCTTAGCCGGGGAGCTGTTTTTT,CASRSTGIPLAGELFF
few,TRBJ1-4,TRBD1,TRBV12-3/TRBV12-4,TGTGCCAGCAGTACAGGGGGCGTGTATGAAAAACTGTTTTTT,CASSTGGVYEKLFF
few,TRBJ2-1,NA,TRBV2,TGTGCCAGCAGTGATTTGGTAGGCCCGTTCTTC,CASSDLVGPFF
NA,TRBJ1-6,NA,TRBV7-2,TGTGCCAGCAGCCCAACTCAGGGCGGTGTTGAATCACCCCTCCACTTT,CASSPTQGGVESPLHF
few,TRBJ2-5,TRBD1,TRBV4-1,TGCGCCAGCAGCCAAGGGACAGGGAATCAGGAGACCCAGTACTTC,CASSQGTGNQETQYF
NA,TRBJ2-6,TRBD1,TRBV20-1,TGCAGTGCTAGTCTGGGGACAGGCTTCTCTGGGGCCAACGTCCTGACTTTC,CSASLGTGFSGANVLTF
few,TRBJ2-5,NA,TRBV5-1,TGCGCCAGCAGCTTAATGACTAACCAAGAGACCCAGTACTTC,CASSLMTNQETQYF
NA,TRBJ2-1,TRBD2,TRBV20-1,TGCAGTACTGGACCAGGCGGGAGATCCTACAATGAGCAGTTCTTC,CSTGPGGRSYNEQFF
few,TRBJ2-3,TRBD2,TRBV6-2/TRBV6-3,TGTGCCAGCAGGCGGACTAGCGGGGGACTCACAGATACGCAGTATTTT,CASRRTSGGLTDTQYF
NA,TRBJ2-7,NA,TRBV7-2,TGTGCCAGCAGCTTAGGGTACTACGAGCAGTACTTC,CASSLGYYEQYF
many,TRBJ1-1,TRBD1,TRBV29-1,TGCAGCGCCTGGACAGGGAAGAACACTGAAGCTTTCTTT,CSAWTGKNTEAFF
NA,TRBJ2-7,TRBD1,TRBV20-1,TGCAGTGCTAGAACCGGGACAGGGATTCCTGGGGAGCAGTACTTC,CSARTGTGIPGEQYF
NA,TRBJ2-5,NA,TRBV10-3,TGTGCCATCAGTCACAGGGACCAAGAGACCCAGTACTTC,CAISHRDQETQYF
NA,TRBJ1-2,TRBD1,TRBV12-3/TRBV12-4,TGTGCCAGCAGTTTAACCCCGACAGGGGAGAACTATGGCTACACCTTC,CASSLTPTGENYGYTF
NA,TRBJ2-3,NA,TRBV6-5,TGTGCCAGCAGTTACCGGGATAGGTTGGATACGCAGTATTTT,CASSYRDRLDTQYF
many,TRBJ2-2,NA,TRBV11-2,TGTGCCAGCAGACCACGACGTCAAGCGAACACCGGGGAGCTGTTTTTT,CASRPRRQANTGELFF
NA,TRBJ2-2,TRBD2,TRBV20-1,TGCAGTGCTGCCGCGGGGGGGCCTCTTTTCGGGGAGCTGTTTTTT,CSAAAGGPLFGELFF
NA,TRBJ1-6,NA,TRBV12-3/TRBV12-4,TGTGCCAGCTCCTGGGGGGGACACAACTCACCCCTCCACTTT,CASSWGGHNSPLHF
NA,TRBJ2-7,TRBD1,TRBV6-1,TGTGCCAGCAGTCCCGGACAGGGTGTTGGCTACGAGCAGTACTTC,CASSPGQGVGYEQYF
NA,TRBJ2-5,TRBD2,TRBV12-3/TRBV12-4,TGTGCCAGCAGTTTAAATTCGGGGGGGCGCAGGGAGACCCAGTACTTC,CASSLNSGGRRETQYF
NA,TRBJ2-2,NA,TRBV5-1,TGCGCCAGCAGCTTGAACGATAGCGGGGAGCTGTTTTTT,CASSLNDSGELFF
many,TRBJ2-7,NA,TRBV29-1,TGCAGCGTAACCCGGGACGGACCCTACGAGCAGTACTTC,CSVTRDGPYEQYF
few,TRBJ2-3,NA,TRBV12-3/TRBV12-4,TGTGCCAGCACCCGCGGTGGCACAGATACGCAGTATTTT,CASTRGGTDTQYF
few,TRBJ1-5,TRBD1,TRBV12-3/TRBV12-4,TGTGCCAGCAGTCCCCTGGGCAGGGGGCGCCAGCCCCAGCATTTT,CASSPLGRGRQPQHF
NA,TRBJ2-3,TRBD1,TRBV5-6,TGTGCCAGCAGCATCGGACAGGCCCCAGATACGCAGTATTTT,CASSIGQAPDTQYF
few,TRBJ2-1,TRBD2,TRBV15,TGTGCCACCATGGGGCGGGAGGGTTACAATGAGCAGTTCTTC,CATMGREGYNEQFF
many,TRBJ2-5,TRBD2,TRBV6-5,TGTGCCAGCAGTTCGAAGCGGGGGCGGGTAGAGACCCAGTACTTC,CASSSKRGRVETQYF
NA,TRBJ1-5,TRBD1,TRBV20-1,TGCAGTGCTAGAGAACCGGGACAGACGAATCAGCCCCAGCATTTT,CSAREPGQTNQPQHF
NA,TRBJ2-5,NA,TRBV6-2/TRBV6-3,TGTGCCAGCAGTACCTCCCTCTCGGTCGAGACCCAGTACTTC,CASSTSLSVETQYF
NA,TRBJ2-3,TRBD2,TRBV3-1,TGTGCCAGCAGCCAAGATGGACTCCATCTACTAGCGGGAGTGGGAGATACGCAGTATTTT,CASSQDGLHLLAGVGDTQYF
NA,TRBJ2-2,NA,TRBV3-1,TGTGCCAGCAGCCATCGAGTTTCTTTCGGGGAGCTGTTTTTT,CASSHRVSFGELFF
NA,TRBJ2-1,NA,TRBV5-6,TGTGCCAGCAGCTACGGAGGGAGCTTTGAGCAGTTCTTC,CASSYGGSFEQFF
many,TRBJ2-5,NA,TRBV5-1,TGCGCCAGCAGCTATCAAGCCATAGCCGAGACCCAGTACTTC,CASSYQAIAETQYF
few,TRBJ1-5,NA,TRBV7-2,TGTGCCAGCACCCAACCGGGGCAGCCCCAGCATTTT,CASTQPGQPQHF
NA,TRBJ2-1,NA,TRBV7-8,TGTGCCAGCAGCTTAGCATCGGCAGGGCCCTCCTACAATGAGCAGTTCTTC,CASSLASAGPSYNEQFF
NA,TRBJ2-1,NA,TRBV7-8,TGTGCCAGCAGCCCAACTAGCAGGGGCTACAATGAGCAGTTCTTC,CASSPTSRGYNEQFF
many,TRBJ2-7,TRBD2,TRBV29-1,TGCAGCGGATCAGCGGGAGGAGGTTTGGGCGAGCAGTACTTC,CSGSAGGGLGEQYF
NA,TRBJ2-3,NA,TRBV6-2/TRBV6-3,TGTGCCAGCAGCCCAGGGGTTGGCGCAGATACGCAGTATTTT,CASSPGVGADTQYF
few,TRBJ1-3,TRBD1,TRBV7-9,TGTGCCAGCAGCCCCCGGGACAGGGGATTTTACGGAAACACCATATATTTT,CASSPRDRGFYGNTIYF